This T cell receptor beta chain came from a study of T cell repertoires in cytomegalovirus infection. This CDR3 contains 17 residues. The ends lost 2 bases at V and 4 bases at J; junction bases unmatched: 9. MiXCR, run by TCRdb on the reads, gives a single entry per CDR3 protein. The table shows around 900,000 distinct CDR3 sequences, with around 29% occurring only once. This clonotype showed up just once. The antigen is not known. This sequence originates from a human donor in good health (CMV status not recorded). Some clones in this sample may be carry-over from other donors' samples. The chain links TRBV12-3 or TRBV12-4 to TRBJ2-3; 10 positions match TRBD1. This sample comprised cultured CD8+ T cells from PBMCs, obtained from culture after CMV antigen stimulation. This CDR3 is CASSLSSTGGGADTQYF. In DNA form, the CDR3 reads TGTGCCAGCAGTTTAAGTTCGACAGGGGGCGGCGCAGATACGCAGTATTTT.